The 14 T cell receptor beta chains in this list originate from one sample, sequenced in a study of post-analysis software for immune sequencing data. Study conclusions and caveats: With TRBV5-6, TRBV5-1 and TRBV20-1 included, about five TRBV segments were more frequent in patients than in controls.

Their specific antigens are unknown. The authors incorporated unique molecular identifiers into the TCR beta cDNA libraries. One entry per CDR3 protein, called by TCRdb with MiXCR from the PCR reads. There are roughly 800,000 distinct CDR3 sequences in the sample; approximately 57% occur only once, and about 4.5% lies in the top ten. The sample comprised blood. The receptors were sampled from a girl between 5 and 17 years old with multiple sclerosis.

The chain employs TRBV27 and TRBJ1-2; the match to TRBD1 covers 9 bases. Germline V gene sequence: CDR1 MNHEY, CDR2 SMNVEV (reference sequence). The V gene end was trimmed by 5 bases and the J gene end by 8 bases; junction bases not matched to a gene: 12. CDR3 length equals 15 residues. This CDR3 reads CASSDTGTGIGGYTF. The DNA of the CDR3 is TGTGCCAGCAGTGACACCGGGACAGGGATCGGCGGCTACACCTTC.

V gene TRBV9 combines with J gene TRBJ2-1, with 9 bases lining up with TRBD1. CDR3 length: 20 amino acids. CDR1 and CDR2 (germline): SGDLS, YYNGEE. Trimming cost V 4 bases and J 0 bases; bases outside gene matches: 17. CDR3 nucleotide sequence: TGTGCCAGCAGCTCCTCCCGGGACAGGGCGTTTCTGAGCTCCTACAATGAGCAGTTCTTC. It specifies CASSSSRDRAFLSSYNEQFF.

The chain uses TRBV7-9 and TRBJ2-5; TRBD1 matches 7 bases. Germline-derived CDR1 and CDR2 are SEHNR and FQNEAQ (reference sequence). J gave up 1 base and V 5 bases, and 7 bases lay outside the gene matches. The CDR3 is made up of 15 amino acids. In nucleotides, the CDR3 is TGTGCCAGCAGCCCGGGACAGACCCTCCAAGAGACCCAGTACTTC. Translated: CASSPGQTLQETQYF.

The gene calls are TRBV5-1 and TRBJ1-5; no firm D call. The V gene lost 0 bases and the J gene lost 4 bases, with 11 bases spanning the gap. This CDR3 is 15 amino acids long. From germline, CDR1 is SGHRS and CDR2 YFSETQ. The chain's CDR3 is CASSLAPGRNQPQHF. In DNA form, the CDR3 reads TGCGCCAGCAGCTTGGCTCCCGGACGGAATCAGCCCCAGCATTTT.

The chain employs TRBV6-5 and TRBJ2-5; TRBD1 is a possible D gene (6 bases). This CDR3 is built from 16 residues. From germline, CDR1 is MNHEY and CDR2 SVGAGI. The V end was cut by 2 bases, the J end by 1 base, with 14 bases between. The CDR3: CASSYPDSRGQETQYF. In DNA form, the CDR3 reads TGTGCCAGCAGTTACCCAGATAGCAGGGGCCAAGAGACCCAGTACTTC.

V and J are TRBV7-2 and TRBJ2-5; D may be TRBD1 (8 bases). V was shortened by 5 bases and J by 3 bases, with 22 bases between the two germline ends. Germline V gene data show CDR1 as SGHTA and CDR2 as FQGNSA. This CDR3 region has 17 residues. The CDR3 reads CASSHRGRGTTEETQYF. The CDR3 DNA is TGTGCCAGCAGCCACAGGGGGAGGGGGACTACCGAAGAGACCCAGTACTTC.

The count of this clonotype is one. The V call is TRBV20-1, the J call TRBJ2-7, with 9 bases that match TRBD1. The end of the DNA is better explained by TRBJ2-5, so the J call may be wrong. Germline V gene sequence: CDR1 DFQATT, CDR2 SNEGSKA (reference sequence). The CDR3 consists of 15 residues. The CDR3 reads CSARDRDRARETQYF. The CDR3 DNA reads as TGCAGTGCTAGAGATAGGGACAGGGCGCGGGAGACCCAGTACTTC.

The rearrangement links TRBV10-3 to TRBJ2-5, with TRBD2 identical over 8 bases. The J call may be in error: the DNA end matches TRBJ2-7 better. Germline CDR1 and CDR2: ENHRY and SYGVKD. CDR3 length: 14 residues. DNA of the CDR3: TGTGCCATAGAGGACAGCGGGAGTGGATACGAGCAGTACTTC. Translating it yields CAIEDSGSGYEQYF.

The chain's CDR3 is CASAGAAGSHEQYF. The CDR3 nucleotides read TGCGCCAGCGCCGGGGCGGCAGGGTCCCACGAGCAGTACTTC. The J gene is TRBJ2-7, the V gene TRBV5-1; perhaps D is TRBD1 or TRBD2 (5 bases each). The germline CDR1 and CDR2 sequences are SGHRS and YFSETQ. CDR3 length equals 14 residues. Trimming took off 7 bases at V and 5 bases at J, with 19 bases between the two ends.

This clonotype appeared once. The chain joins TRBV10-3 to TRBJ2-7; TRBD2 matches 8 bases. V shed 5 bases and J 5 bases; nucleotides not matched to a gene: 5. The CDR3 extends over 13 amino acids. The V gene's germline CDR1 is ENHRY and CDR2 SYGVKD. CDR3 residues: CAISSGGGNEQYF. In DNA, the CDR3 is TGTGCCATCAGTAGCGGGGGTGGCAACGAGCAGTACTTC.

The CDR3 region has the DNA TGCAGCGTTGAAGGGACTAACGAAAACTCCTACAATGAGCAGTTCTTC. Protein product: CSVEGTNENSYNEQFF. This chain links TRBV29-1 with TRBJ2-1, with D possibly TRBD2 on 6 matching bases. Deletions cut 1 base from V and 0 bases from J, with 13 bases between. The CDR3 totals 16 residues. Germline V gives CDR1 SQVTM, CDR2 ANQGSEA.

This clonotype was observed a few times. The chain employs TRBV5-1 and TRBJ2-5; D is possibly TRBD1 (5 bases). Looked up from germline, CDR1 is SGHRS and CDR2 is YFSETQ. V lost 4 bases, J lost 9 bases, and 10 bases lay in between. The CDR3 is made up of 11 amino acids. The CDR3 sequence: CASSTPGPQYF. In nucleotides, the CDR3 is TGCGCCAGCAGCACCCCAGGGCCCCAGTACTTC.

The chain carries TRBV5-1 and TRBJ2-1; the D gene could be TRBD1 or TRBD2 (5 bases each). The CDR3 sequence is 16 residues long. Between the trimmed V and J ends, which lost 0 bases and 5 bases, there was a span of 15 bases. Germline V gives CDR1 SGHRS, CDR2 YFSETQ. CDR3 sequence (DNA): TGCGCCAGCAGCTTGGAAGCTTCGGGGCCCCACAATGAGCAGTTCTTC. Translating it yields CASSLEASGPHNEQFF.

In DNA, the CDR3 is TGTGCCAGCAGCCGAGAGTCGCCCTTAGGGTACGAGCAGTACTTC. Translation: CASSRESPLGYEQYF. The rearrangement links TRBV7-9 to TRBJ2-7; D unclear. CDR3 length: 15 amino acids. CDR1 SEHNR and CDR2 FQNEAQ come from the germline V gene (reference sequence). V lost 5 bases to trimming and J lost 4 bases, with 18 bases between them. Full variable domain (outside the CDR3, taken from reference TRBV7-9 and TRBJ2-7): DTGVSQNPRHKITKRGQNVTFRCDPISEHNRLYWYRQTLGQGPEFLTYFQNEAQLEKSRLLSDRFSAERPKGSFSTLEIQRTEQGDSAMYLCASSRESPLGYEQYFGPGTRLTVT.